This T cell receptor (beta chain) was captured by sequencing in a study of OX40 agonist ivuxolimab in advanced cancers. This clone has a handful of counts. Other DNA variants within this sample encode the same CDR3. The protocol was immunoSEQ multiplex PCR, while the TCRdb copy is restricted to in-frame clones and leaves out a portion. The sample consists of around 100,000 clones, approximately 93% of them appearing once. Autoimmune disease history or systemic immunosuppression was exclusionary. The V and J ends lost 5 bases and 2 bases respectively, with 4 bases between them. The CDR3 is 12 residues long. From germline, CDR1 is MDHEN and CDR2 SYDVKM.

The TCR comes from an adult with an advanced solid tumor such as melanoma, head and neck, liver or kidney cancer. Material: CD4+ or CD8+ T cells sorted from blood, obtained in a trial of the OX40 agonist ivuxolimab. The chain is built from TRBV28 and TRBJ1-5, with D hard to call. This CDR3 reads CASSPGNQPQHF. In DNA, the CDR3 is TGTGCCAGCAGTCCCGGCAATCAGCCCCAGCATTTT.